This is a list of T cell receptor beta chains from one sample in a study of shared clonotypes between healthy human individuals. Clones were sequenced by immunoSEQ multiplex PCR, and TCRdb holds only the in-frame ones, with some missing. The data show 760,000 or so clones, approximately 97% seen once. Source material: naive CD8+ T cells sorted from blood. The receptors shown here come from a young man in good health. CDR3s include the opening cysteine and the closing phenylalanine or tryptophan. The D gene is left open where the match is weak. Size values are once, few and many counts, or a class for expanded clones, and some rows have none.

NA	TRBV28	TRBJ2-2	NA	TGTGCCAGCAGGATCGAATGGGAGAACACCGGGGAGCTGTTTTTT	CASRIEWENTGELFF
NA	TRBV29-1	TRBJ2-2	NA	TGCAGCGTCATAATACGTGGCAGGCCGCATACAAACACCGGGGAGCTGTTTTTT	CSVIIRGRPHTNTGELFF
TRBD2	TRBV9	TRBJ2-1	NA	TGTGCCAGCAGCGTAGTGGGTAGCGGGAGTAACAATGAGCAGTTCTTC	CASSVVGSGSNNEQFF
NA	TRBV11-3	TRBJ2-7	NA	TGTGCCAGCAGTACAGTCGGGTCCGAGCAGTACTTC	CASSTVGSEQYF
TRBD2	TRBV7-7	TRBJ2-5	NA	TGTGCTAGCAGCTTGACTAGCGGGAGTGAGACCCAGTACTTC	CASSLTSGSETQYF
TRBD1	TRBV27	TRBJ2-5	once	TGTGCCAGCAGTCGGCTGGGGACAGGCCTCGAAGAGACCCAGTACTTC	CASSRLGTGLEETQYF
NA	TRBV27	TRBJ2-1	NA	TGTGCCAGCAGTTTATCGATCAGGTCCGACTACAATGAGCAGTTCTTC	CASSLSIRSDYNEQFF
NA	TRBV29-1	TRBJ2-6	NA	TGCAGCGTTGTGTCTTCAGGGCCTTCCTCTGGGGCCAACGTCCTGACTTTC	CSVVSSGPSSGANVLTF
NA	TRBV9	TRBJ2-2	NA	TGTGCCAGCAGCCCCGTGGTGGAGGCGAACACCGGGGAGCTGTTTTTT	CASSPVVEANTGELFF
NA	TRBV4-3	TRBJ1-4	NA	TGCGCCAGCAGCGTCCGAAGAGCGGCTAATGAAAAACTGTTTTTT	CASSVRRAANEKLFF